This paragraph covers one TCR beta chain sequence. Its binding antigen is unknown. No base-level quality is on record; no much larger clone is a single base apart. The data are from a study of technical replicates of blood from several donors (TCRdb year 2017). Including cysteine and phenylalanine, the CDR3 has 12 amino acids. The entry retains the CDR3 DNA only, 36 bases that are in frame from base 1. CDR1 and CDR2, per the germline V gene (reference sequence), are SEHNR and FQNEAQ. Cut back by 2 bases and 9 bases, the V and J ends lie 8 bases apart. Library preparation was by the immunoSEQ multiplex PCR assay. This immuneACCESS table, as held by TCRdb, lists in-frame sequences with V and J called but not all clones. Of the missing ones, under half trace to an unresolved V gene in checked studies; the others have no known cause. Recorded for this sample are fewer than 75,000 clones; 70% to 90% of them occurred a single time. The top ten hold roughly 4.2% of the sample.

Specimen: PBMCs. The rearranged segments are TRBV7-9 and TRBJ1-3; TRBD1 is a possible D gene, resting on 5 matching bases. The TCR comes from a human donor in good health. Some clones in this sample may be carry-over from other donors' samples. The nucleotides are TGTGCCAGCAGCTTAAGCCAGGGCACCATATATTTT. Its product reads: CASSLSQGTIYF.